The clone carrying this T cell receptor beta chain was observed a handful of times. This entry is derived from a study of T-cell memory formation after mild COVID-19. Germline lookup yields CDR1 SGHRS and CDR2 YFSETQ. Trimming removed 0 bases at V and 7 bases at J, with 11 bases between. The CDR3 extends over 13 amino acids. TCRdb redid the calling of the 5' RACE reads with MiXCR, one entry per CDR3 protein. This table holds hundreds of thousands of distinct CDR3 sequences, approximately 29% found once. V and J are TRBV5-1 and TRBJ2-7; unclear D gene. This receptor was taken from an adult woman who had mild COVID-19 (a few samples of this study predate the infection). Cell type and time point are not known. Specimen: PBMCs or a T cell subset sorted from them (not recorded which). DNA of the CDR3: TGCGCCAGCAGCTTGGAGTCGGTGGGAGAGCAGTACTTC. This gives the protein CASSLESVGEQYF.